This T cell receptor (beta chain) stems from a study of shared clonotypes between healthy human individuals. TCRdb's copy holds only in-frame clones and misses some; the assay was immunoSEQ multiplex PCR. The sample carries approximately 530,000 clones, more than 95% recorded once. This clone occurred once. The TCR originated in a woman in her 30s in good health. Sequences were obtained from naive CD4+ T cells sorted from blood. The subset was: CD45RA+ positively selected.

CDR3 protein: CSVSGTSGTAYEQYF. Here the CDR3 DNA reads TGCAGCGTTTCAGGGACTAGCGGGACCGCCTACGAGCAGTACTTC. The rearrangement uses TRBV29-1 and TRBJ2-5; 13 bases align to TRBD2. The J call may be wrong; the DNA end is better matched by TRBJ2-7. The CDR3 totals 15 residues. Germline CDR1 and CDR2: SQVTM and ANQGSEA.